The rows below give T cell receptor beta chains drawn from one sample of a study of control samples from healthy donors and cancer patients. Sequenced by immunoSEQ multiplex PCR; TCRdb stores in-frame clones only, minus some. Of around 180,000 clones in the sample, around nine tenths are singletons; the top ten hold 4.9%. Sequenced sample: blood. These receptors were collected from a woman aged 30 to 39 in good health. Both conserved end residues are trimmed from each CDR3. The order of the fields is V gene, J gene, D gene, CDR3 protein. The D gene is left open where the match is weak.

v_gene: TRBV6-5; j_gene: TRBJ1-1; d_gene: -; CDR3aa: ASSYFTGLTEAF
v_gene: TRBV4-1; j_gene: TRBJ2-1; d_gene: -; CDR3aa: ASSQLVRAGGFLDEQF
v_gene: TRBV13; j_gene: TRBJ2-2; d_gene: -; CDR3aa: ASSLRGELF
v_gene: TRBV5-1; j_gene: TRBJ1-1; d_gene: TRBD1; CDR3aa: ASSEDRGPGTEAF
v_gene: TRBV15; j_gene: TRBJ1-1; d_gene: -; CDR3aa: ATSRSLGTEAF
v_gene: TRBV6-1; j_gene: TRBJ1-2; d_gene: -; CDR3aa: ASSDRTPWGYT
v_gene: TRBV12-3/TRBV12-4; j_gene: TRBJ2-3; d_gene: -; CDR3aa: ASRRGTDTQY
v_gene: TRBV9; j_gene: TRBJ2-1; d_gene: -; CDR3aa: ASSVAGAVYNEQF
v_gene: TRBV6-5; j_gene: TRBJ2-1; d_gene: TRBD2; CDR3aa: ASSLSGRLYNEQF
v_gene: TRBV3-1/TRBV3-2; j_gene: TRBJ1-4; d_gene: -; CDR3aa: ASGEGFLTNEKLF
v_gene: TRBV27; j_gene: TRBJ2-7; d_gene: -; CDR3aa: ASSLSGPSAVYEQY
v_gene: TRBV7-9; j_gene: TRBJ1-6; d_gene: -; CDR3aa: ASSLAGPPLH
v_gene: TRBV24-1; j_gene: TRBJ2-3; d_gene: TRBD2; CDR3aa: ATSDTSGGTDTQY
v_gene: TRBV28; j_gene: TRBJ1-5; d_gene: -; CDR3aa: ASSLGVPGDLQPQH
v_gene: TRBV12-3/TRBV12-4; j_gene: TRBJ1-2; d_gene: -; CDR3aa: ASRGYGYT
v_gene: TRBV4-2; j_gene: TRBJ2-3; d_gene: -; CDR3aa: ASSQDRLPGKQY
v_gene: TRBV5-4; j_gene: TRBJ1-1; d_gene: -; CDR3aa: ASSPGQSHMNTEAF
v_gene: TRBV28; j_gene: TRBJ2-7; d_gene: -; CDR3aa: ASRNSASYEQY
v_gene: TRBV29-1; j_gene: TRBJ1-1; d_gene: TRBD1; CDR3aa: SVRDRVATEAF
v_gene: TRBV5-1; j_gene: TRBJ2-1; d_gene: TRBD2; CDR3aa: ASSPGLWEGEQF
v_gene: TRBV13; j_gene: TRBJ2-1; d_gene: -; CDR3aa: ASSILSNEQF
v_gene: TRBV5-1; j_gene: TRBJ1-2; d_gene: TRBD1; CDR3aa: ASSPRTGANYGYT
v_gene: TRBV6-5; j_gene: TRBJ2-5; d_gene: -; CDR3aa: ASTSEGEYQETQY
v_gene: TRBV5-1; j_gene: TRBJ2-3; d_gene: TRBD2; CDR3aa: ASSPTSGRSPDTQY
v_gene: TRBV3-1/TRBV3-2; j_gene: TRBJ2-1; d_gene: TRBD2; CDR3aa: ASSLGLAGGPSYNEQF